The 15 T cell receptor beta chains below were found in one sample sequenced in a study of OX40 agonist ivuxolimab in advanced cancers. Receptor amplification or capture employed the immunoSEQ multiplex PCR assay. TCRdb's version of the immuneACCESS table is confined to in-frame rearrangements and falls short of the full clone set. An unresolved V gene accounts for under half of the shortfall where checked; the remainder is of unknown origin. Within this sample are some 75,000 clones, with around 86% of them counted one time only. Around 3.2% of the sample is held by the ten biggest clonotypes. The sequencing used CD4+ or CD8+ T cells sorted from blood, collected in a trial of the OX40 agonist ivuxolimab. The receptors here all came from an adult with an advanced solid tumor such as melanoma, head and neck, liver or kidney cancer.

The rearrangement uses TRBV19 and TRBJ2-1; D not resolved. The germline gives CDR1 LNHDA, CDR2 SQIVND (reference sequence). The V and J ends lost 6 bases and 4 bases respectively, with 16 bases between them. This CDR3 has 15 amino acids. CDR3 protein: CASSPLPSPYNEQFF. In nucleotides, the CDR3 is TGTGCCAGTAGCCCACTCCCCAGCCCGTACAATGAGCAGTTCTTC.

CDR3 nucleotide sequence: TGTGCCAGCAGTTCAACCGGGACACAGCTCTACGAGCAGTACTTC. This translates into CASSSTGTQLYEQYF. J is TRBJ2-7 and V is TRBV28, with D tentatively TRBD1 (6 bases). The CDR3 sequence is 15 residues long. Deletions cut 4 bases from V and 3 bases from J, with 16 bases between. Germline V gene sequence: CDR1 MDHEN, CDR2 SYDVKM.

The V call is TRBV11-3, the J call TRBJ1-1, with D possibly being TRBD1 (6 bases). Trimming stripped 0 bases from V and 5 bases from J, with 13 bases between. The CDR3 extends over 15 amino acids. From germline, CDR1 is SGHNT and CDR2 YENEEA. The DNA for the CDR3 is TGTGCCAGCAGCTTAGAGGTCGGGACAAAAACTGAAGCTTTCTTT. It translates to CASSLEVGTKTEAFF.

The CDR3 spells CASSQAGTAEKTQYF. The CDR3 nucleotides are TGTGCCAGCAGCCAAGCCGGGACCGCCGAGAAGACCCAGTACTTC. V and J are TRBV11-2 and TRBJ2-5; D tentatively reads TRBD1 or TRBD2 (5 bases each). Deletions cut 5 bases from V and 6 bases from J, with 19 bases between. The germline V gene has CDR1 SGHAT and CDR2 FQNNGV. The CDR3 extends over 15 amino acids.

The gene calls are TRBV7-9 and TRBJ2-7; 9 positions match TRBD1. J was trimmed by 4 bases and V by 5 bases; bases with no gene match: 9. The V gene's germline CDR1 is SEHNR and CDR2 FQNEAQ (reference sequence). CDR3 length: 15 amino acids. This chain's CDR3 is CASSAPGQGTYEQYF. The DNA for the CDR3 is TGTGCCAGCAGCGCCCCGGGACAGGGTACTTACGAGCAGTACTTC.

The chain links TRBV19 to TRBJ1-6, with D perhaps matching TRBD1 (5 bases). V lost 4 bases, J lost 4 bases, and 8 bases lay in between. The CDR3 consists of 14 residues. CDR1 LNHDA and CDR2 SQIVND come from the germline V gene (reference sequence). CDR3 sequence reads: CASSTTGYNSPLHF. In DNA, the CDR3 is TGTGCCAGTAGTACAACAGGATATAATTCACCCCTCCACTTT.

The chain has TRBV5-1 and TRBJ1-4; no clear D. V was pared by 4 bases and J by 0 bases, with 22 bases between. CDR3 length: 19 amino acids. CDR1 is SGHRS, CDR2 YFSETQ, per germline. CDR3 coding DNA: TGCGCCAGCAGCCCCCCGACGAGTGCGTCGGTTACAACTAATGAAAAACTGTTTTTT. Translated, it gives CASSPPTSASVTTNEKLFF.

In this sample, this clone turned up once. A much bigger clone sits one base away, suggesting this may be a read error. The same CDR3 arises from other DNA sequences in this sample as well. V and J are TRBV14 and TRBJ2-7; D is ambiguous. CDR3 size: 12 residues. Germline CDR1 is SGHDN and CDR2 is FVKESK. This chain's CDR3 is CASSPQSYEQYF. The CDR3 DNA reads TGTGCCAGCAGCCCCCAGTCCTACGAACAGTACTTC.

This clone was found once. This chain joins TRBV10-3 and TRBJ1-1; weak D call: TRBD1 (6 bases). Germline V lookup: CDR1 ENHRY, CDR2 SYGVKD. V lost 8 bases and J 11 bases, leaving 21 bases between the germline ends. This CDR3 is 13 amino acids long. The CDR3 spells CAIRGRDTRGAFF. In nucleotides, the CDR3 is TGTGCCATCCGGGGGAGGGACACCCGGGGGGCTTTCTTT.

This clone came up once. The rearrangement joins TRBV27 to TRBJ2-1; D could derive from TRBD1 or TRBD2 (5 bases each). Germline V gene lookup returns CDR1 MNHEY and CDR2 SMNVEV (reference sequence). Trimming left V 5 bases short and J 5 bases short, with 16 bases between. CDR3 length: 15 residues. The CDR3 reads CASSPGPGQDNEQFF. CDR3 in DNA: TGTGCCAGCAGTCCGGGCCCGGGGCAGGACAATGAGCAGTTCTTC.

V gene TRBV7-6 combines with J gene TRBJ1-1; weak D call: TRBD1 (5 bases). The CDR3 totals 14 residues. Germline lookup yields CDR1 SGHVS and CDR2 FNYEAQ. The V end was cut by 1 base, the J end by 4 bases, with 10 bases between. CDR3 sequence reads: CASSLDAGLTEAFF. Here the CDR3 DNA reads TGTGCCAGCAGCTTAGACGCGGGGCTCACTGAAGCTTTCTTT. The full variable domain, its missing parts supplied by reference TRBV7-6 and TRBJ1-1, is GAGVSQSPRYKVTKRGQDVALRCDPISGHVSLYWYRQALGQGPEFLTYFNYEAQQDKSGLPNDRFSAERPEGSISTLTIQRTEQRDSAMYRCASSLDAGLTEAFFGQGTRLTVV.

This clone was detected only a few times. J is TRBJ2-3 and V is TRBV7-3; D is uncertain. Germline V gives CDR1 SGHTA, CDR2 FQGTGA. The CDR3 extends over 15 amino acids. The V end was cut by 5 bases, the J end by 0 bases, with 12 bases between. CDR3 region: CASSQRGTSTDTQYF. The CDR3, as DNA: TGTGCCAGCAGCCAAAGAGGAACAAGCACAGATACGCAGTATTTT.

The CDR3 reads CASSGAGSMNTEAFF. CDR3 in DNA: TGTGCCAGCAGTGGGGCGGGGAGCATGAACACTGAAGCTTTCTTT. This chain uses TRBV6-1 with TRBJ1-1; D is uncertain. V was trimmed by 4 bases and J by 0 bases, leaving 12 bases between them. CDR3 length equals 15 residues. Germline V gene sequence: CDR1 MNHNS, CDR2 SASEGT.

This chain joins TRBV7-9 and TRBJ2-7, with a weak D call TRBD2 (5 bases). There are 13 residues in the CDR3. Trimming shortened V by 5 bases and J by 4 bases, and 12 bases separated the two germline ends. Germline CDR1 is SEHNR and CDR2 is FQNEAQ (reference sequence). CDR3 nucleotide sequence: TGTGCCAGCAGCCAAGTACTAGGGTACGAGCAGTACTTC. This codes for CASSQVLGYEQYF.

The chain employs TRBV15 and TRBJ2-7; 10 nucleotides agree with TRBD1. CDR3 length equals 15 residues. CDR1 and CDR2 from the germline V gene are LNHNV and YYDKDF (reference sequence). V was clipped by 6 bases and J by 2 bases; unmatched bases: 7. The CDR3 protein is CATRFGQGGTYEQYF. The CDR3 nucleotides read TGTGCCACCAGATTCGGACAGGGGGGAACCTACGAGCAGTACTTC.